A single sample is the source of the 8 T cell receptor beta chains below, sequenced in a study of shared T cell receptors in the human thymus. Repertoires were generated with immunoSEQ multiplex PCR, while TCRdb's copy carries only in-frame clones and drops some. The sample lists more than 550,000 clones; about 87% were seen once. Separately, the same data were catalogued under a study of human thymus T cells.

Material for sequencing was thymocytes. All receptors come from a boy under three years old with a congenital heart defect.

This chain uses TRBV23-1 with TRBJ2-7; TRBD1 is a possible D gene (6 bases). TRBV23-1 is an open reading frame whose function is uncertain. Trimming removed 10 bases from V and 6 bases from J, with 28 bases in between. This CDR3 is 16 amino acids long. The CDR3 protein is CAKPPRGGSLLGEQYF. The DNA of the CDR3 is TGCGCCAAACCGCCCAGAGGGGGATCCCTGTTGGGCGAGCAGTACTTC.

V gene TRBV12-5 combines with J gene TRBJ2-2; 9 bases align to TRBD1. There are 18 residues in the CDR3. V shed 2 bases, J shed 5 bases, and the junction held 12 bases outside the gene matches. Germline assignment: CDR1 LGHNT and CDR2 FRNRAP. CDR3 in amino acids: CASGLTRTGGRGTGELFF. CDR3 DNA: TGTGCTAGTGGTTTGACTCGCACAGGGGGCCGGGGGACCGGGGAGCTGTTTTTT.

The chain recombines TRBV5-6 with TRBJ2-4; D is possibly TRBD1 (5 bases). V was pared by 2 bases and J by 6 bases, with 12 bases between. The CDR3 has 14 residues. Germline-derived CDR1 and CDR2 are SGHDT and YYEEEE. The DNA for the CDR3 is TGTGCCAGCAGCTTCGGCAGGGTTAGAAACATTCAGTACTTC. Translation: CASSFGRVRNIQYF.

The V call is TRBV25-1, the J call TRBJ2-1; 13 positions agree with TRBD2. CDR3 size: 18 residues. CDR1 is MGHDK, CDR2 SYGVNS, per germline. The V gene end was trimmed by 3 bases and the J gene end by 6 bases; junction bases not matched to a gene: 11. CDR3 residues: CASSDGALAGGPGNEQFF. The CDR3 region has the DNA TGTGCCAGCAGTGATGGAGCACTAGCGGGAGGGCCGGGCAATGAGCAGTTCTTC.

This sequence joins TRBV6-5 and TRBJ2-3; TRBD2 aligns across 8 bases. This CDR3 is built from 14 residues. CDR1 MNHEY and CDR2 SVGAGI come from the germline V gene. The V and J ends lost 5 bases and 8 bases, in that order; junction bases with no gene match: 9. In DNA, the CDR3 is TGTGCCAGCAGTAACCGGGGGGGTGGGGGTACGCAGTATTTT. Protein: CASSNRGGGGTQYF.

The CDR3 sequence: CSVEQRVSPSSYNEQFF. CDR3 DNA: TGCAGCGTTGAACAGCGGGTGAGCCCAAGCTCCTACAATGAGCAGTTCTTC. This rearrangement joins TRBV29-1 to TRBJ2-1, with D maybe TRBD2 (6 bases). This CDR3 contains 17 residues. V was shortened by 2 bases and J by 0 bases, with 17 bases between the two germline ends. Looked up from germline, CDR1 is SQVTM and CDR2 is ANQGSEA.

The chain recombines TRBV7-9 with TRBJ2-5; 11 bases map to TRBD2. The CDR3 loop spans 17 amino acids. The junction had 9 bases not matched to a gene; V was cut back by 1 base and J by 5 bases. The V gene's germline CDR1 is SEHNR and CDR2 FQNEAQ (reference sequence). CDR3 protein: CASSLGLLAGAGETQYF. CDR3 DNA sequence: TGTGCCAGCAGCTTAGGATTACTAGCGGGGGCGGGGGAGACCCAGTACTTC.

This clone was found once. This chain uses TRBV4-2 with TRBJ2-7; possible D gene TRBD2, 5 bases. Trimming removed 0 bases at V and 5 bases at J, with 17 bases between. CDR1 and CDR2 (germline): LGHNA, YNFKEQ. CDR3 length: 16 amino acids. The CDR3 bases are TGTGCCAGCAGCCAAGAATTCTACGGACTGGGAGACGAGCAGTACTTC. Translating gives CASSQEFYGLGDEQYF.